This TCR beta chain derives from a study of T cells expressing NK-cell markers. Study information: Investigators obtained TCR beta repertoires from sorted CD3+CD56+NKG2C+, CD3+CD56+NKG2C- and CD3+CD56-NKG2C+ T cells. Most of the eight sequenced donors tested HCMV-seropositive; one tested seronegative. The study, taken as a whole, reports: Dominance of the CD3+CD56-NKG2C+ fraction by these clonotypes also held in a few donors.

For TCR beta, cDNA was produced by 5'RACE template switching with UMIs. TCRdb processed the 5' RACE reads again and assigns one entry to each CDR3 protein, with no DNA. This table lists 350,000 to 450,000 distinct CDR3 sequences. Note on this clonotype: What it binds is not known.

The CDR3 sequence is 16 residues long. CDR1 and CDR2 (germline): KGHSH, LQKENI. The sequencing input was blood T cells: a sorted CD56 or NKG2C T cell subset, CD4+ or CD8+ T cells, or bulk PBMC T cells (not recorded which). The V call is TRBV18, the J call TRBJ2-2; the D call from TCRdb, TRBD1, cannot be confirmed without DNA. The TCR comes from a man aged 18 to 69 in good health. CDR3 amino acids: CASSPTGIFDTGELFF.